The 24 T cell receptor beta chains listed next were all sequenced from one sample in a study of shared clonotypes between healthy human individuals. Measured with immunoSEQ multiplex PCR; TCRdb has only the in-frame clones, and not every one. The sample lists around 1.9 million clones; about 92% were seen once. Naive CD8 cells were CD45RO-negative, positively selected for CCR7, excluding terminally differentiated effector memory CD45RA+ cells. The sample was naive CD8+ T cells from PBMCs. The receptors derive from a man aged 18 to 29 in good health. Some clones in this sample may be carry-over from other donors' samples.

V and J are TRBV28 and TRBJ2-7, with D maybe TRBD2 (5 bases). V gave up 1 base and J gave up 5 bases, with 9 bases separating them. Looked up from germline, CDR1 is MDHEN and CDR2 is SYDVKM. The CDR3 spans 13 residues. As DNA, the CDR3 is TGTGCCAGCAGTTTATTAAACGGGAACGAGCAGTACTTC. This codes for CASSLLNGNEQYF.

V is TRBV28 and J is TRBJ2-7; 8 bases fit TRBD2. Germline V lookup: CDR1 MDHEN, CDR2 SYDVKM. The V segment lost 8 bases and the J segment 2 bases; nucleotides outside the gene matches: 8. The CDR3 is 14 amino acids. CDR3 loop: CASVESGGTYEQYF. The CDR3 DNA reads TGTGCCAGCGTTGAGTCGGGGGGGACCTACGAGCAGTACTTC.

This sequence joins TRBV27 and TRBJ1-1; 9 nucleotides align to TRBD1. The V gene end was trimmed by 5 bases and the J gene end by 0 bases; junction bases not matched to a gene: 7. CDR1 is MNHEY, CDR2 SMNVEV, per germline (reference sequence). The CDR3 has 16 amino acids. Written as DNA, the CDR3 is TGTGCCAGCAGTCTGGACAGGGGTAGCGTGAACACTGAAGCTTTCTTT. Translation gives CASSLDRGSVNTEAFF.

The chain has TRBV19 and TRBJ2-2, with D unresolved. Deletions cut 6 bases from V and 4 bases from J, with 9 bases between. This CDR3 spans 13 amino acids. Germline V gene data show CDR1 as LNHDA and CDR2 as SQIVND (reference sequence). CDR3 sequence: CASSRLSTGELFF. CDR3 in DNA: TGTGCCAGTAGCAGACTGAGCACCGGGGAGCTGTTTTTT.

This clone was observed a single time. The V gene is TRBV7-9, the J gene TRBJ2-1, with 7 bases identical to TRBD1. The CDR3 totals 15 residues. Germline V gives CDR1 SEHNR, CDR2 FQNEAQ (reference sequence). J was trimmed by 6 bases and V by 3 bases; bases with no gene match: 8. The DNA of the CDR3 is TGTGCCAGCAGCTTTAACAGGGGATTTGGCAATGAGCAGTTCTTC. Amino acids: CASSFNRGFGNEQFF.

The chain recombines TRBV19 with TRBJ2-6; 12 bases are a match to TRBD2. V was pared by 4 bases and J by 4 bases, with 11 bases of the junction left unmatched. The CDR3 contains 19 residues. The germline V gene encodes CDR1 LNHDA and CDR2 SQIVND (reference sequence). The CDR3 here is CASSTDRLAGETGANVLTF. The CDR3 DNA is TGTGCCAGTAGTACCGACCGACTAGCGGGAGAGACAGGGGCCAACGTCCTGACTTTC.

The chain carries TRBV25-1 and TRBJ1-1; TRBD1 agrees at 7 bases. Germline loops: CDR1 MGHDK, CDR2 SYGVNS. The CDR3 is 14 residues long. V lost 7 bases to trimming and J lost 8 bases; unmatched junction nucleotides: 13. This CDR3 reads CASNVKGAISEAFF. The CDR3 nucleotides read TGTGCCAGCAACGTAAAGGGGGCTATCTCGGAAGCTTTCTTT.

This chain links TRBV5-6 with TRBJ1-2; the match to TRBD1 covers 7 bases. The CDR3 length is 13 residues. V lost 0 bases and J lost 8; bases outside the gene matches: 4. Germline loops: CDR1 SGHDT, CDR2 YYEEEE. CDR3 DNA sequence: TGTGCCAGCAGCTTGGCCAGGGGGAGAGGCTACACCTTC. Encoded protein: CASSLARGRGYTF.

The genes are TRBV2 and TRBJ2-5, with 10 bases fitting TRBD2. Germline V CDR1 and CDR2: SNHLY, FYNNEI. After removal of 1 base from V and 4 bases from J, the junction contained 6 bases not matched to a gene. This CDR3 has 16 residues. The CDR3 spells CASSEGPPSGRETQYF. In DNA, the CDR3 is TGTGCCAGCAGTGAAGGCCCTCCTAGCGGGAGAGAGACCCAGTACTTC.

This rearrangement joins TRBV4-1 to TRBJ1-5; D is possibly TRBD1 (5 bases). V was pared by 2 bases and J by 3 bases, with 11 bases between. Germline lookup yields CDR1 MGHRA and CDR2 YSYEKL. CDR3 length equals 15 residues. CDR3: CASSQRDDPNQPQHF. CDR3 coding DNA: TGCGCCAGCAGCCAAAGGGACGACCCCAATCAGCCCCAGCATTTT.

This clone showed up just once. The chain couples TRBV27 to TRBJ2-1; weak D call: TRBD2 (6 bases). This CDR3 comprises 15 residues. Trimming removed 4 bases at V and 7 bases at J, with 17 bases between. CDR1 and CDR2 from the germline V gene are MNHEY and SMNVEV (reference sequence). CDR3 in amino acids: CASSYFGTSGNEQFF. As DNA, the CDR3 is TGTGCCAGCAGTTATTTCGGGACTTCGGGGAATGAGCAGTTCTTC.

V is TRBV7-9 and J is TRBJ2-3, with a possible D match to TRBD1 (6 bases). Germline V gives CDR1 SEHNR, CDR2 FQNEAQ (reference sequence). The CDR3 sequence is 13 residues long. V gave up 4 bases and J gave up 6 bases, with 11 bases separating them. The CDR3 DNA reads as TGTGCCAGCAGCTCACAGGGTTTTGATACGCAGTATTTT. The encoded protein is CASSSQGFDTQYF.

V gene TRBV27 combines with J gene TRBJ2-7; the D gene is possibly TRBD2 (7 bases). CDR1 MNHEY and CDR2 SMNVEV come from the germline V gene (reference sequence). Between the trimmed V and J ends, which lost 4 bases and 5 bases, there was a span of 15 bases. The CDR3 totals 14 residues. CDR3 coding DNA: TGTGCCAGCAGTTACCAACCGGGGGGCAACGAGCAGTACTTC. Translated: CASSYQPGGNEQYF.

Turning to this clone: This specimen includes other DNA sequences encoding the same CDR3. The chain links TRBV28 to TRBJ2-7; D is possibly TRBD1 (7 bases). Trimming stripped 2 bases from V and 0 bases from J, with 8 bases between. Germline V lookup: CDR1 MDHEN, CDR2 SYDVKM. This CDR3 has 14 amino acids. The CDR3 DNA reads as TGTGCCAGCAGTTTACAGGGGGGCTCCTACGAGCAGTACTTC. It translates to CASSLQGGSYEQYF.

With respect to this clone: Other DNA variants within this sample encode the same CDR3. The CDR3 DNA reads TGTGCCAGCAGTTTATCGGCAGGGTTGAACACTGAAGCTTTCTTT. Amino acids: CASSLSAGLNTEAFF. The gene calls are TRBV27 and TRBJ1-1; possible D gene TRBD1, 5 bases. Germline CDR1 reads MNHEY; CDR2 reads SMNVEV (reference sequence). V lost 0 bases to trimming and J lost 0 bases, with 8 bases between them. CDR3 length equals 15 residues.

The J gene is TRBJ2-2, the V gene TRBV7-9; D unresolved. Trimming left V 1 base short and J 1 base short, with 10 bases between. CDR3 length: 16 residues. Per the germline V gene, CDR1 is SEHNR and CDR2 is FQNEAQ (reference sequence). CDR3 nucleotides: TGTGCCAGCAGCTTAGGGGTGGGAATGAACACCGGGGAGCTGTTTTTT. Its protein is CASSLGVGMNTGELFF.

For this clone: This sample also contains other DNA sequences that code for the same CDR3. The chain couples TRBV7-9 to TRBJ2-7, with 7 bases lining up with TRBD2. Trimming cost V 3 bases and J 3 bases; bases outside gene matches: 5. The CDR3 has 14 amino acids. Germline values: CDR1 SEHNR, CDR2 FQNEAQ (reference sequence). CDR3 protein: CASSFAGAVYEQYF. The CDR3 bases are TGTGCCAGCAGCTTCGCGGGAGCGGTCTACGAGCAGTACTTC.

The count of this clone is one. The rearrangement joins TRBV27 to TRBJ1-5; tentatively, D is TRBD1 (5 bases). Trimming took 7 bases from V and 7 from J, leaving 20 bases between them. Germline CDR1 MNHEY, CDR2 SMNVEV (reference sequence). This CDR3 is built from 15 residues. The CDR3 bases are TGTGCCAGCAAACGAGACAGCAATCATCAGCAGCCCCAGCATTTT. This encodes CASKRDSNHQQPQHF.

Only one count was recorded for this clone. The genes are TRBV5-4 and TRBJ2-1; TRBD2 is a possible D gene (6 bases). This CDR3 spans 13 amino acids. The V and J ends lost 4 bases and 14 bases respectively, with 19 bases between them. Germline loops: CDR1 SGHNT, CDR2 YYREEE (reference sequence). The CDR3 region has the DNA TGTGCCAGCAGCCCGACATCTGTCGGGGGTGAGTTCTTC. This gives the protein CASSPTSVGGEFF.

This clone was seen just once. The chain links TRBV7-9 to TRBJ2-1, with D unclear. Germline values: CDR1 SEHNR, CDR2 FQNEAQ (reference sequence). Trimming removed 5 bases at V and 9 bases at J, with 17 bases between. CDR3 length: 14 residues. Written as DNA, the CDR3 is TGTGCCAGCAGCCCTCCGGACCAGTCCAGTGAGCAGTTCTTC. Residues: CASSPPDQSSEQFF.

The CDR3 sequence is CSVGGMTGMTSYEQYF. As DNA, the CDR3 is TGCAGCGTTGGAGGGATGACAGGAATGACCTCCTACGAGCAGTACTTC. The chain combines TRBV29-1 with TRBJ2-7, with D perhaps matching TRBD1 (6 bases). Germline V gene data show CDR1 as SQVTM and CDR2 as ANQGSEA. Trimming removed 4 bases at V and 0 bases at J, with 19 bases between. CDR3 length: 16 amino acids.

The chain combines TRBV11-1 with TRBJ2-7; D remains ambiguous. V dropped 8 bases and J dropped 0 bases, with 11 bases sitting between them. This CDR3 is 13 amino acids long. Germline lookup yields CDR1 SGHAT and CDR2 FQDESV (reference sequence). CDR3: CASSPSSSYEQYF. Here the CDR3 DNA reads TGTGCCAGCTCTCCGTCCAGCTCCTACGAGCAGTACTTC.

The V call is TRBV6-5, the J call TRBJ1-2; D remains unclear. The V and J ends lost 6 bases and 4 bases respectively, with 15 bases between them. Germline CDR1 reads MNHEY; CDR2 reads SVGAGI. This CDR3 comprises 14 residues. The DNA for the CDR3 is TGTGCCAGCAGCCCTCCGGGTTTCGGCTATGGCTACACCTTC. Translating gives CASSPPGFGYGYTF.

The chain is built from TRBV30 and TRBJ2-5, with 7 bases lining up with TRBD1. Germline CDR1 and CDR2: GTSNPN and SVGIG (reference sequence). Trimming at V came to 3 bases and at J to 2 bases, leaving 3 bases not matched to a gene. The CDR3 loop spans 13 amino acids. CDR3 nucleotides: TGTGCCTGGAGCGGGACAGTGCAAGAGACCCAGTACTTC. It translates to CAWSGTVQETQYF.